This TCR beta chain was observed in a study of CD8 T cells in ankylosing spondylitis. General study results and limits: Disease-linked clones bore a CD8+ phenotype, appearing relatively rarely in peripheral blood. Ankylosing spondylitis blood appeared to be characterized by a TCR beta motif of eight highly homologous variants.

The CDR3 loop spans 13 amino acids. In germline, CDR1 is SQVTM, CDR2 ANQGSEA. Trimming removed 5 bases at V and 5 bases at J, with 13 bases between. For this clonotype: Its antigen remains unidentified.

The authors made TCR beta libraries by quantitative 5'-RACE with molecular barcodes. In TCRdb, the 5' RACE reads were re-called with MiXCR into one record per CDR3 protein. Here the sample spans over 450,000 distinct CDR3 sequences, roughly 13% being singletons. This clonotype originated in a male donor with ankylosing spondylitis. The chain links TRBV29-1 to TRBJ2-4; maybe TRBD1 (6 bases). Sequencing was performed on blood, either unsorted or a sorted T cell fraction (not recorded which). The CDR3 DNA is TGCAGCGTTCTCCTCCACAGGGAAAACATTCAGTACTTC. It translates to CSVLLHRENIQYF. The full variable domain, in which reference TRBV29-1 and TRBJ2-4 provide the parts outside the CDR3, is SAVISQKPSRDICQRGTSLTIQCQVDSQVTMMFWYRQQPGQSLTLIATANQGSEATYESGFVIDKFPISRPNLTFSTLTVSNMSPEDSSIYLCSVLLHRENIQYFGAGTRLSVL.